The clone carrying this TCR beta chain was seen a single time. What it binds is not known. Germline V gene sequence: CDR1 ENHRY, CDR2 SYGVKD. V dropped 6 bases and J dropped 2; count of bases not matched to a gene: 5. The CDR3 has 15 amino acids. The data derive from a study of T cell responses to AZD1222 COVID-19 vaccine. Method: immunoSEQ multiplex PCR; TCRdb's copy keeps in-frame clones and lacks some. The sample has tens of thousands of clones; around 82% are singletons. Study-level results: Repertoire sampling occurred only after the peak T cell response. Among spike-specific TCRs, nearly half reportedly target unmutated variant regions.

Second-dose timings of about 4 or about 12 weeks were pooled. The chain is built from TRBV10-3 and TRBJ2-2; 8 bases align to TRBD2. The material sequenced was peripheral blood, taken 28 days after the second AZD1222 dose. This receptor was taken from an adult who received the AZD1222 COVID-19 vaccine. The CDR3 bases are TGTGCCATCAGGTCAACTAGCGGAAACACCGGGGAGCTGTTTTTT. Translation gives CAIRSTSGNTGELFF.